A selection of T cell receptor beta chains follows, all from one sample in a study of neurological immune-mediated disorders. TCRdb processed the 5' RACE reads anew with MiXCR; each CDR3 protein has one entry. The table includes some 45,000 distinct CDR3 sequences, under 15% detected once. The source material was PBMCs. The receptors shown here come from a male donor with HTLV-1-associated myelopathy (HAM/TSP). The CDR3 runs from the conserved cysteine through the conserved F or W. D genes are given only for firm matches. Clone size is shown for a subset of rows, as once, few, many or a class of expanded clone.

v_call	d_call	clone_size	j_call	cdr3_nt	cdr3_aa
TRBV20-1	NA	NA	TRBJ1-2	TGCAGTTCTGCTGTCCCCGGTGGCTACACCTTC	CSSAVPGGYTF
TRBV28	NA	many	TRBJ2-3	TGTGCCAGCAGCAGTGCTGCTCGGGGGCTCACAGATACGCAGTATTTT	CASSSAARGLTDTQYF
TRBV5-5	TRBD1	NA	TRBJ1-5	TGTGCCATCAGCTTCCATCTGGGGACAGGGGCTCAGGGGAGCAATCAGCCCCAGCATTTT	CAISFHLGTGAQGSNQPQHF
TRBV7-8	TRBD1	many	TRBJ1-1	TGTGCCAGCAGCTCCCAGGGGGGATACACTGAAGCTTTCTTT	CASSSQGGYTEAFF
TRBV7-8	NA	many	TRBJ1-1	TGTGCCAGCAGCTTAGTCCTGGGCTTGAACACTGAAGCTTTCTTT	CASSLVLGLNTEAFF
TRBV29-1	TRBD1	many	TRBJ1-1	TGCAGCGTTGAAGGCGATGGGGACAGGTTATCTTTTGAAGCTTTCTTT	CSVEGDGDRLSFEAFF
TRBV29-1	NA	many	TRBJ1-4	TGCAGCGCTGGACTCCCCGGGGAAAAACTGTTTTTT	CSAGLPGEKLFF
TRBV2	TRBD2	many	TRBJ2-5	TGTGCCAGCAGTGAAACCGGACTAGCGGGGGGTCGGGAGACCCAGTACTTC	CASSETGLAGGRETQYF
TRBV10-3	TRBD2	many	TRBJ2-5	TGTGCCATCAGTGAGAGGGTTAGCGGGGGCCAGGGAGAGACCCAGTACTTC	CAISERVSGGQGETQYF
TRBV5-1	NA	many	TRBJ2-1	TGCGCCAGCAGCTGGAACCCGAGCGACAGCTACAATGAGCAGTTCTTC	CASSWNPSDSYNEQFF
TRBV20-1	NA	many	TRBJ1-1	TGCAGTGTATTCAAGGGGACCGGGGGGAACACTGAAGCTTTCTTT	CSVFKGTGGNTEAFF
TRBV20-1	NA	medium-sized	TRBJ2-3	TGCAGTGCTCGCCGTGCCGGCGGGGGCACAGATACGCAGTATTTT	CSARRAGGGTDTQYF
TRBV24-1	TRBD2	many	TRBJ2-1	TGTGCCACCCGAACTAGCGGGTACAATGAGCAGTTCTTC	CATRTSGYNEQFF
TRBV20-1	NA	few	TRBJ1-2	TGCAGTGCTAGAGGTCTTGTCGTCTATGGCTACACCTTC	CSARGLVVYGYTF
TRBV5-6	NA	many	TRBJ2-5	TGTGCCAGCAGCTTGGCGGGGACCGCCCAGACCCAGTACTTC	CASSLAGTAQTQYF
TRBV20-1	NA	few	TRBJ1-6	TGCAGTGCTAGCCCCGGGGGGTATAATTCACCCCTCCACTTT	CSASPGGYNSPLHF
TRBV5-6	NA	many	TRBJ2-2	TGTGCCAGCAGCCCGTTCAGGGGGAACACCGGGGAGCTGTTTTTT	CASSPFRGNTGELFF
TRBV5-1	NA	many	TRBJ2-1	TGCGCCAGCAGCCTGGACAAACTCAGCTCCTACAATGAGCAGTTCTTC	CASSLDKLSSYNEQFF
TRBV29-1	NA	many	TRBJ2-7	TGCAGCGTTGTACGATCCGACAGTCCCTACGAGCAGTACTTC	CSVVRSDSPYEQYF
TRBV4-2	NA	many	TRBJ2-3	TGTGCCAGCAGCCAGTACGGGACTGGAGGTACAGATACGCAGTATTTT	CASSQYGTGGTDTQYF
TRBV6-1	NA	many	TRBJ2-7	TGTGCCAGCAGTGAAGGGGGCGACGAGCAGTACTTC	CASSEGGDEQYF
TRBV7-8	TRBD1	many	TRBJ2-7	TGTGCCAGCGGAATCCCGACAGGGTTCGCCGAGCAGTACTTC	CASGIPTGFAEQYF
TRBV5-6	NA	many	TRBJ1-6	TGTGCCAGCAGCTTATACAGGGTTAATTCACCCCTCCACTTT	CASSLYRVNSPLHF
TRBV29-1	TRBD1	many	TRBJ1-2	TGCAGCGTTGAAGGCCCAGGGGGTCTCTATGGCTACACCTTC	CSVEGPGGLYGYTF
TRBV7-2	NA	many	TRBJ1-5	TGTGCCAGCACCTTAGACGGAGATAGCAATCAGCCCCAGCATTTT	CASTLDGDSNQPQHF
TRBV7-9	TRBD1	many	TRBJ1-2	TGTGCCAGCAGCTCACACGCAATAACAGGGGTCTATGGCTACACCTTC	CASSSHAITGVYGYTF
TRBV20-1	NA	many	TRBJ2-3	TGCAGTGCTCGCCGAGATGCCACAGATACGCAGTATTTT	CSARRDATDTQYF
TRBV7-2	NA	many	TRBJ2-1	TGTGCCAGCAGCTATTCCTACAATGAGCAGTTCTTC	CASSYSYNEQFF